Following are 19 T cell receptor beta chains from one sample sequenced in a study of T cells after yellow fever vaccination. TCRdb re-called the 5' RACE reads through MiXCR, storing one row per CDR3 protein. The sample has some 390,000 distinct CDR3 sequences, approximately 19% seen once. The source material was PBMCs, sampled before the yellow fever booster vaccination. The source of these receptors is a young man who received the YFV17D yellow fever vaccine.

A few counts support this clonotype. The rearrangement links TRBV7-3 to TRBJ2-3; 9 nucleotides align to TRBD1. J gave up 3 bases and V 6 bases, and 10 bases lay outside the gene matches. Germline values: CDR1 SGHTA, CDR2 FQGTGA. The CDR3 loop spans 16 amino acids. CDR3 protein: CASSRKTGGGTDTQYF. CDR3 sequence (DNA): TGTGCCAGCAGTCGAAAGACAGGGGGTGGGACAGATACGCAGTATTTT. The whole variable domain, filled in from reference TRBV7-3 and TRBJ2-3, reads GAGVSQTPSNKVTEKGKYVELRCDPISGHTALYWYRQSLGQGPEFLIYFQGTGAADDSGLPNDRFFAVRPEGSVSTLKIQRTERGDSAVYLCASSRKTGGGTDTQYFGPGTRLTVL.

This clonotype was recorded once. The J gene is TRBJ2-5, the V gene TRBV20-1; TRBD2 agrees at 7 bases. This CDR3 is 13 amino acids long. V dropped 3 bases and J dropped 5; count of bases not matched to a gene: 6. From germline, CDR1 is DFQATT and CDR2 SNEGSKA (reference sequence). CDR3 DNA sequence: TGCAGTGCTAGTCGCGCGGGGGTCGAGACCCAGTACTTC. The encoded protein is CSASRAGVETQYF.

The chain's CDR3 is CSARVGRGEAYEQYF. The CDR3 coding sequence is TGCAGTGCTAGAGTTGGGCGGGGGGAAGCCTACGAGCAGTACTTC. This rearrangement joins TRBV20-1 to TRBJ2-7, with 8 bases that match TRBD2. The CDR3 runs to 15 residues. V trimming: 1 base; J trimming: 2 bases; junction bases outside the gene matches: 7. Germline loops: CDR1 DFQATT, CDR2 SNEGSKA (reference sequence).

This clonotype has a handful of counts. V gene TRBV5-1 combines with J gene TRBJ2-3, with D perhaps assigned TRBD1 or TRBD2 (6 bases each). V was clipped by 4 bases and J by 6 bases, with 15 bases between them. The V gene's germline CDR1 is SGHRS and CDR2 YFSETQ. The CDR3 runs to 14 residues. This chain's CDR3 is CASSRGQGPDTQYF. In DNA, the CDR3 is TGCGCCAGCAGCCGGGGGCAGGGTCCGGATACGCAGTATTTT. The full variable domain, completed using reference TRBV5-1 and TRBJ2-3, is KAGVTQTPRYLIKTRGQQVTLSCSPISGHRSVSWYQQTPGQGLQFLFEYFSETQRNKGNFPGRFSGRQFSNSRSEMNVSTLELGDSALYLCASSRGQGPDTQYFGPGTRLTVL.

This clonotype has just one count. The V call is TRBV20-1, the J call TRBJ1-5; D gene ambiguous. V gave up 1 base and J gave up 8 bases, with 12 bases separating them. Germline CDR1 reads DFQATT; CDR2 reads SNEGSKA (reference sequence). This CDR3 is built from 13 residues. The CDR3 DNA sequence: TGCAGTGCTAGAGTAGATGGTGGAAAGCCCCAGCATTTT. Translating it yields CSARVDGGKPQHF.

This clonotype was found many times. At one of its ends the junction is not consistent with the germline gene, which may arise from a read error. The chain employs TRBV5-1 and TRBJ2-7; D ambiguous. In germline, CDR1 is SGHRS, CDR2 YFSETQ. There are 11 residues in the CDR3. In nucleotides, the CDR3 is TGTGCCAGCAGCTTAGGTAACGAGCAGTACTTC. The encoded protein is CASSLGNEQYF.

This clonotype was seen only a few times. The V call is TRBV5-1, the J call TRBJ1-1; no definite D call. The V gene lost 2 bases and the J gene lost 1 base, with 9 bases spanning the gap. The CDR3 contains 14 residues. Germline V lookup: CDR1 SGHRS, CDR2 YFSETQ. CDR3 bases: TGCGCCAGCAGCTTTTCCAGACCGAACACTGAAGCTTTCTTT. Protein sequence: CASSFSRPNTEAFF.

The chain joins TRBV12-3 or TRBV12-4 to TRBJ2-3, with TRBD2 as a possible D gene (6 bases). Trimming left V 0 bases short and J 6 bases short, with 10 bases between. The CDR3 has 14 amino acids. DNA for the CDR3: TGTGCCAGCAGTTTAGCGCTAGCGTGGGATACGCAGTATTTT. Translated, it gives CASSLALAWDTQYF.

This clonotype was seen a handful of times. The chain recombines TRBV5-1 with TRBJ2-7, with TRBD1 matching 8 bases. Trimming removed 4 bases from V and 5 bases from J; junction bases left unmatched: 5. Germline lookup yields CDR1 SGHRS and CDR2 YFSETQ. This CDR3 contains 13 residues. This chain's CDR3 is CASSVTGVHEQYF. CDR3 nucleotide sequence: TGCGCCAGCAGCGTGACAGGGGTCCACGAGCAGTACTTC.

This clonotype was seen a handful of times. The chain is built from TRBV11-1 and TRBJ2-7, with 8 positions matching TRBD2. J lost 7 bases, V lost 5 bases, and 7 bases had no gene match. This CDR3 is 13 amino acids long. Germline loops: CDR1 SGHAT, CDR2 FQDESV (reference sequence). This CDR3 reads CASSPAGGGEQYV. The CDR3 region has the DNA TGTGCCAGCAGCCCCGCGGGGGGAGGAGAGCAGTACGTC.

The chain is built from TRBV20-1 and TRBJ2-7, with unresolved D. With 0 bases removed from V and 5 bases from J, the gap between germline ends came to 14 bases. There are 14 residues in the CDR3. Germline V gene lookup returns CDR1 DFQATT and CDR2 SNEGSKA (reference sequence). The CDR3 protein is CSARDAAHLNEQYF. The DNA for the CDR3 is TGCAGTGCTAGAGACGCTGCTCACTTAAACGAGCAGTACTTC.

This rearrangement joins TRBV10-3 to TRBJ2-3; D is ambiguous. The CDR3 length is 11 residues. Germline V gene lookup returns CDR1 ENHRY and CDR2 SYGVKD. V shed 6 bases and J shed 3 bases, with 4 bases lying between them. The CDR3 sequence: CAIRGTDTQYF. CDR3 DNA: TGTGCCATCAGGGGGACAGATACGCAGTATTTT.

The chain recombines TRBV20-1 with TRBJ2-7, with D perhaps matching TRBD2 (6 bases). The CDR3 length is 13 residues. The germline gives CDR1 DFQATT, CDR2 SNEGSKA (reference sequence). The V and J ends lost 1 base and 4 bases respectively, with 11 bases between them. As DNA, the CDR3 is TGCAGTGCTAGAGTAGCAGGGAGGTACGAGCAGTACTTC. Translated: CSARVAGRYEQYF.

The table lists this clonotype with a few counts. The chain is built from TRBV9 and TRBJ2-5; no firm D call. Germline CDR1 and CDR2: SGDLS and YYNGEE. V was pared by 4 bases and J by 2 bases, with 12 bases between. This CDR3 has 14 residues. CDR3 in amino acids: CASSPVSGQETQYF. As DNA, the CDR3 is TGTGCCAGCAGCCCCGTCTCGGGTCAAGAGACCCAGTACTTC.

A few counts support this clonotype. The rearrangement joins TRBV20-1 to TRBJ2-7; D perhaps matches TRBD2 (7 bases). V lost 3 bases and J 7 bases, leaving 16 bases between the germline ends. This CDR3 is built from 13 residues. CDR1 DFQATT and CDR2 SNEGSKA come from the germline V gene (reference sequence). This CDR3 reads CSARIPGGQEQYF. The CDR3 nucleotides are TGCAGTGCTAGGATTCCCGGGGGGCAAGAGCAGTACTTC.

The chain couples TRBV12-5 to TRBJ1-1; TRBD1 might be the D (6 bases). Per germline, CDR1 LGHNT and CDR2 FRNRAP. Trimming stripped 1 base from V and 4 bases from J, with 16 bases between. The CDR3 length is 16 residues. CDR3 nucleotide sequence: TGTGCTAGTGGTTTGGCGGACCCAGGGGAAGCCACTGAAGCTTTCTTT. Its protein is CASGLADPGEATEAFF.

This rearrangement joins TRBV5-5 to TRBJ2-2; TRBD1 or TRBD2 may be the D gene (6 bases each). CDR3 length: 16 amino acids. V shed 0 bases and J shed 1 base, with 10 bases lying between them. CDR1 SGHKS and CDR2 YYEKEE come from the germline V gene (reference sequence). In DNA form, the CDR3 reads TGTGCCAGCAGCTTGGGCGGGACATTGAACACCGGGGAGCTGTTTTTT. Translated, it gives CASSLGGTLNTGELFF.

The CDR3 spells CASSLDADSQETQYF. CDR3 DNA sequence: TGTGCCAGCAGCTTAGACGCCGACAGTCAAGAGACCCAGTACTTC. V and J are TRBV7-9 and TRBJ2-5; possibly TRBD1 for D (5 bases). The CDR3 sequence is 15 residues long. V shed 1 base and J shed 2 bases, with 11 bases lying between them. Germline assignment: CDR1 SEHNR and CDR2 FQNEAQ (reference sequence).

This chain links TRBV7-6 with TRBJ2-5; D gene ambiguous. The CDR3 is 17 amino acids. V was trimmed by 2 bases and J by 0 bases, leaving 16 bases between them. From germline, CDR1 is SGHVS and CDR2 FNYEAQ. CDR3: CASSLPPGTGDQETQYF. For the CDR3, the DNA is TGTGCCAGCAGCTTACCCCCCGGCACTGGGGACCAAGAGACCCAGTACTTC. The full variable domain, its missing parts supplied by reference TRBV7-6 and TRBJ2-5, is GAGVSQSPRYKVTKRGQDVALRCDPISGHVSLYWYRQALGQGPEFLTYFNYEAQQDKSGLPNDRFSAERPEGSISTLTIQRTEQRDSAMYRCASSLPPGTGDQETQYFGPGTRLLVL.